The 17 T cell receptor beta chains given below trace back to one sample, sequenced in a study of naive and memory T cell subsets. Both TRBC1 and TRBC2 were covered by a beta constant-region primer of two equimolar oligonucleotides. Ligated cDNA was amplified by four rounds of PCR with nested alpha and beta constant-region primers and SP2. TCRdb itself ran the UMI-ligation and nested PCR reads through MiXCR, one entry per CDR3 protein. The sample consists of approximately 80,000 distinct CDR3 sequences, around 9% of them appearing once. Sequenced: naive CD8+ T cells from blood. The receptor source for this set is a human donor in good health.

This clonotype occurred many times. The chain joins TRBV27 to TRBJ2-7; 11 positions match TRBD2. The V gene's germline CDR1 is MNHEY and CDR2 SMNVEV (reference sequence). The CDR3 covers 15 residues. V lost 6 bases and J lost 3; bases outside the gene matches: 7. In nucleotides, the CDR3 is TGTGCCAGCAGATCGACCGGGACTAGCGGCTACGAGCAGTACTTC. Protein product: CASRSTGTSGYEQYF.

This clonotype was seen only a few times. J is TRBJ2-7 and V is TRBV10-3, with D hard to call. The V gene's germline CDR1 is ENHRY and CDR2 SYGVKD. Deletions cut 2 bases from V and 2 bases from J, with 1 base between. The CDR3 loop spans 11 amino acids. The CDR3 DNA is TGTGCCATCAGTGAGACCTACGAGCAGTACTTC. Residues: CAISETYEQYF.

This clonotype was detected only a few times. The chain carries TRBV10-2 and TRBJ2-3; D unclear. The CDR3 runs 10 residues. In germline, CDR1 is WSHSY, CDR2 SAAADI. V was shortened by 8 bases and J by 5 bases, with 5 bases between the two germline ends. The CDR3 loop reads CASLLDTQYF. The CDR3 bases are TGCGCCAGCCTACTAGATACGCAGTATTTT.

This clonotype was seen repeatedly, ten times or more. V gene TRBV27 combines with J gene TRBJ2-7; 9 positions match TRBD2. CDR1 MNHEY and CDR2 SMNVEV come from the germline V gene (reference sequence). This CDR3 spans 13 amino acids. With V trimmed by 8 bases and J by 5 bases, 7 bases remained unmatched. The chain's CDR3 is CASFSGSLNEQYF. The CDR3 DNA follows: TGTGCCAGCTTTAGCGGGAGTCTCAACGAGCAGTACTTC.

This clonotype was found once. The chain combines TRBV7-6 with TRBJ2-5, with D perhaps matching TRBD1 (5 bases). The CDR3 length is 15 residues. V was trimmed by 4 bases and J by 1 base, leaving 13 bases between them. From germline, CDR1 is SGHVS and CDR2 FNYEAQ. The CDR3 coding sequence is TGTGCCAGCAGCTCGACAACAGGAACCCAAGAGACCCAGTACTTC. Translated: CASSSTTGTQETQYF. The full variable domain, its missing parts supplied by reference TRBV7-6 and TRBJ2-5, is GAGVSQSPRYKVTKRGQDVALRCDPISGHVSLYWYRQALGQGPEFLTYFNYEAQQDKSGLPNDRFSAERPEGSISTLTIQRTEQRDSAMYRCASSSTTGTQETQYFGPGTRLLVL.

There are many counts of this clonotype. The gene calls are TRBV4-3 and TRBJ2-7; maybe TRBD1 (6 bases). Trimming shortened V by 4 bases and J by 4 bases, and 14 bases separated the two germline ends. CDR1 LGHNA and CDR2 YSLEER come from the germline V gene. The CDR3 spans 14 residues. CDR3 coding DNA: TGCGCCAGCAGCCCAGGATTGGGGGCGTACGAGCAGTACTTC. This codes for CASSPGLGAYEQYF.

This clonotype was observed a handful of times. The chain recombines TRBV3-1 with TRBJ2-3, with D possibly TRBD2 on 7 matching bases. Germline V gene lookup returns CDR1 LGHDT and CDR2 YNNKEL (reference sequence). This CDR3 spans 18 amino acids. Between the trimmed V and J ends, which lost 1 base and 6 bases, there was a span of 23 bases. The CDR3 sequence: CASSQGAVVAGQGDTQYF. The DNA of the CDR3 is TGTGCCAGCAGCCAAGGCGCTGTGGTAGCGGGTCAGGGGGATACGCAGTATTTT.

V is TRBV6-5 and J is TRBJ2-7; D is unclear. Germline V CDR1 and CDR2: MNHEY, SVGAGI. The V and J ends lost 0 bases and 4 bases respectively, with 13 bases between them. The CDR3 has 15 amino acids. The CDR3 loop is CASSYSLDGDYEQYF. The CDR3 DNA is TGTGCCAGCAGTTACTCCCTGGACGGAGATTACGAGCAGTACTTC.

The chain joins TRBV23-1 to TRBJ1-4, with a possible D match to TRBD1 (6 bases). TRBV23-1 is filed as an ORF, its function uncertain. V lost 4 bases and J 8 bases, leaving 17 bases between the germline ends. This CDR3 comprises 15 residues. The CDR3 nucleotides read TGCGCCAGCAGTCCTTTTGGAAGGGGGGACGAAAAACTGTTTTTT. Encoded protein: CASSPFGRGDEKLFF.

Remarks on this clonotype: At one end, the junction sequence differs from germline, possibly due to a read error. V gene TRBV10-3 combines with J gene TRBJ1-2, with D unresolved. Germline V CDR1 and CDR2: ENHRY, SYGVKD. There are 14 residues in the CDR3. For the CDR3, the DNA is TGTGCCATCGGTGACCCTTCGGATCGCCATGGCTACACCTTC. Translating gives CAIGDPSDRHGYTF.

This clonotype came up many times. For the CDR3, the DNA is TGTGCCAGCAGCACTACAGGGGGCCAGCCCCAGCATTTT. Amino acids: CASSTTGGQPQHF. The chain employs TRBV6-5 and TRBJ1-5; TRBD1 agrees at 9 bases. J was trimmed by 7 bases and V by 6 bases; bases with no gene match: 4. The CDR3 runs 13 residues. Germline lookup yields CDR1 MNHEY and CDR2 SVGAGI.

At least ten counts were recorded for this clonotype. The J gene is TRBJ1-5, the V gene TRBV9, with 8 positions matching TRBD1. V lost 4 bases and J lost 3; bases outside the gene matches: 3. The germline gives CDR1 SGDLS, CDR2 YYNGEE. This CDR3 spans 14 amino acids. CDR3 sequence (DNA): TGTGCCAGCAGCCTCCAGGGGGCCAATCAGCCCCAGCATTTT. Its translation is CASSLQGANQPQHF. The full variable domain, rest sourced from reference TRBV9 and TRBJ1-5, is DSGVTQTPKHLITATGQRVTLRCSPRSGDLSVYWYQQSLDQGLQFLIQYYNGEERAKGNILERFSAQQFPDLHSELNLSSLELGDSALYFCASSLQGANQPQHFGDGTRLSIL.

The V call is TRBV25-1, the J call TRBJ2-3, with 7 nucleotides matching TRBD2. The V gene end was trimmed by 6 bases and the J gene end by 3 bases; junction bases not matched to a gene: 6. From germline, CDR1 is MGHDK and CDR2 SYGVNS. This CDR3 comprises 14 residues. CDR3 coding DNA: TGTGCCAGCAGACCAACTAGCGCTACAGATACGCAGTATTTT. Translated: CASRPTSATDTQYF.

This clonotype was picked up many times. V usage is TRBV5-1 and J usage is TRBJ2-1; 12 positions agree with TRBD2. There are 19 residues in the CDR3. With 4 bases clipped from V and 9 bases from J, the junction kept 20 bases outside the gene matches. CDR1 and CDR2 from the germline V gene are SGHRS and YFSETQ. CDR3 sequence reads: CASSPGPPGLAGPKGEQFF. CDR3 nucleotide sequence: TGCGCCAGCAGCCCCGGACCGCCGGGACTAGCGGGCCCTAAGGGTGAGCAGTTCTTC. Full variable domain (rest looked up from reference TRBV5-1 and TRBJ2-1): KAGVTQTPRYLIKTRGQQVTLSCSPISGHRSVSWYQQTPGQGLQFLFEYFSETQRNKGNFPGRFSGRQFSNSRSEMNVSTLELGDSALYLCASSPGPPGLAGPKGEQFFGPGTRLTVL.

This chain joins TRBV10-3 and TRBJ1-5, with no clear D. V lost 7 bases and J 6 bases, leaving 16 bases between the germline ends. The CDR3 sequence is 14 residues long. In germline, CDR1 is ENHRY, CDR2 SYGVKD. The CDR3 reads CAINGEGRTQPQHF. The CDR3 DNA reads TGTGCCATCAACGGGGAAGGGAGGACTCAGCCCCAGCATTTT.

V usage is TRBV5-8 and J usage is TRBJ2-1; D is possibly TRBD2 (5 bases). V was shortened by 4 bases and J by 8 bases, with 16 bases between the two germline ends. The CDR3 contains 14 residues. Germline V gene sequence: CDR1 SGHTS, CDR2 YDEGEE. DNA for the CDR3: TGTGCCAGCAGCCTGGACTCGGGGAGCCATGAGCAGTTCTTC. Encoded protein: CASSLDSGSHEQFF.

This clonotype was detected ten times or more. V is TRBV5-5 and J is TRBJ2-6, with no clear D. CDR3 length: 15 amino acids. The V gene lost 5 bases and the J gene lost 2 bases, with 11 bases spanning the gap. The germline V gene has CDR1 SGHKS and CDR2 YYEKEE (reference sequence). In DNA form, the CDR3 reads TGTGCCAGCAGTATTACTGGGGCTGGGGCCAACGTCCTGACTTTC. Its protein product is CASSITGAGANVLTF.